This is a list of T cell receptor beta chains from one sample in a study of regulatory dendritic cells for organ transplantation. The data were produced by immunoSEQ multiplex PCR, yet TCRdb's version contains in-frame clones alone and is incomplete. This sample has around 29,000 clones, with 82% found just once. Specimen: naive CD8+ T cells from blood. All receptors come from a human donor in good health. Each CDR3 is given with its conserved first and last residue. The order of the fields is CDR3 protein, CDR3 DNA, J gene, V gene, D gene, clone size. The D gene is left open where the match is weak. The size field is filled for only some rows; it gives once, few, many or a size class.

CDR3aa: CASSQWIPGQGAKGANVLTF; CDR3nt: TGCGCCAGCAGCCAGTGGATTCCGGGACAGGGGGCAAAAGGGGCCAACGTCCTGACTTTC; j_gene: TRBJ2-6; v_gene: TRBV4-1; d_gene: TRBD1; abundance: .
CDR3aa: CASVAGVYNEQFF; CDR3nt: TGTGCCTCGGTAGCGGGGGTATACAATGAGCAGTTCTTC; j_gene: TRBJ2-1; v_gene: TRBV19; d_gene: TRBD2; abundance: once
CDR3aa: CASSSGLDTEAFF; CDR3nt: TGTGCCAGCAGCTCAGGGTTGGACACTGAAGCTTTCTTT; j_gene: TRBJ1-1; v_gene: TRBV11-2; d_gene: .; abundance: .
CDR3aa: CASSLDPVGQERYEQYF; CDR3nt: TGTGCCAGCAGCTTAGATCCCGTTGGACAGGAGAGGTACGAGCAGTACTTC; j_gene: TRBJ2-7; v_gene: TRBV7-8; d_gene: TRBD1; abundance: .
CDR3aa: CASTIWTGDGELFF; CDR3nt: TGTGCCAGCACCATATGGACAGGGGACGGGGAGCTGTTTTTT; j_gene: TRBJ2-2; v_gene: TRBV5-4; d_gene: TRBD1; abundance: once
CDR3aa: CASGDRTNYGYTF; CDR3nt: TGTGCCAGCGGGGACAGGACTAACTATGGCTACACCTTC; j_gene: TRBJ1-2; v_gene: TRBV2; d_gene: TRBD1; abundance: .
CDR3aa: CASTGSAGPNYGYTF; CDR3nt: TGTGCCAGCACTGGAAGCGCGGGGCCTAACTATGGCTACACCTTC; j_gene: TRBJ1-2; v_gene: TRBV2; d_gene: .; abundance: once
CDR3aa: CASSDSVAGTGELFF; CDR3nt: TGTGCCAGCAGCGACAGTGTAGCCGGCACCGGGGAGCTGTTTTTT; j_gene: TRBJ2-2; v_gene: TRBV7-2; d_gene: .; abundance: .
CDR3aa: CASGLYSTYGYTF; CDR3nt: TGTGCTAGTGGTTTATACAGTACTTATGGCTACACCTTC; j_gene: TRBJ1-2; v_gene: TRBV12-5; d_gene: .; abundance: once
CDR3aa: CSVDPDRGYGYTF; CDR3nt: TGCAGCGTTGATCCGGACAGGGGCTATGGCTACACCTTC; j_gene: TRBJ1-2; v_gene: TRBV29-1; d_gene: TRBD1; abundance: once
CDR3aa: CASSSPKKGDSPYGYTF; CDR3nt: TGTGCCAGCAGCTCACCCAAAAAGGGGGACAGCCCTTATGGCTACACCTTC; j_gene: TRBJ1-2; v_gene: TRBV9; d_gene: TRBD1; abundance: .
CDR3aa: CASSVFDTGELFF; CDR3nt: TGTGCCAGCAGCGTATTTGACACCGGGGAGCTGTTTTTT; j_gene: TRBJ2-2; v_gene: TRBV7-2; d_gene: .; abundance: .
CDR3aa: CASSDRGNQPQHF; CDR3nt: TGTGCCAGCAGTGACAGGGGCAATCAGCCCCAGCATTTT; j_gene: TRBJ1-5; v_gene: TRBV2; d_gene: .; abundance: .
CDR3aa: CASSSEAGTSGGNNEQFF; CDR3nt: TGTGCCAGCAGTTCTGAAGCGGGGACTAGCGGGGGGAACAATGAGCAGTTCTTC; j_gene: TRBJ2-1; v_gene: TRBV21-1; d_gene: .; abundance: .
CDR3aa: CASSWNRGENEKLFF; CDR3nt: TGTGCCAGCAGTTGGAACAGGGGGGAAAATGAAAAACTGTTTTTT; j_gene: TRBJ1-4; v_gene: TRBV6-5; d_gene: TRBD1; abundance: .
CDR3aa: CASSLDERGGRGDTQYF; CDR3nt: TGCGCCAGCAGCTTGGACGAGCGGGGGGGCCGCGGAGATACGCAGTATTTT; j_gene: TRBJ2-3; v_gene: TRBV5-1; d_gene: TRBD2; abundance: .
CDR3aa: CASSSVPGQGTEQYF; CDR3nt: TGCGCCAGCAGCTCCGTCCCGGGACAGGGGACCGAGCAGTACTTC; j_gene: TRBJ2-7; v_gene: TRBV5-1; d_gene: TRBD1; abundance: few
CDR3aa: CASSYSVGGTDTQYF; CDR3nt: TGTGCCAGCAGTTACTCGGTCGGGGGCACAGATACGCAGTATTTT; j_gene: TRBJ2-3; v_gene: TRBV6-6; d_gene: .; abundance: .
CDR3aa: CASRLTDRGLYNEQFF; CDR3nt: TGTGCCAGTAGGCTAACCGACAGGGGTCTTTACAATGAGCAGTTCTTC; j_gene: TRBJ2-1; v_gene: TRBV2; d_gene: TRBD1; abundance: .
CDR3aa: CASSWGAESNQPQHF; CDR3nt: TGTGCCAGCAGCTGGGGAGCGGAAAGCAATCAGCCCCAGCATTTT; j_gene: TRBJ1-5; v_gene: TRBV11-2; d_gene: .; abundance: .
CDR3aa: CASSPGQPTTEAFF; CDR3nt: TGTGCCAGCAGCCCTGGACAGCCGACTACTGAAGCTTTCTTT; j_gene: TRBJ1-1; v_gene: TRBV13; d_gene: .; abundance: .
CDR3aa: CASSLARLAGGRSYNEQFF; CDR3nt: TGTGCCAGCAGCTTAGCGAGGCTAGCGGGGGGCAGATCCTACAATGAGCAGTTCTTC; j_gene: TRBJ2-1; v_gene: TRBV7-9; d_gene: TRBD2; abundance: .
CDR3aa: CASSTPGTERNTIYF; CDR3nt: TGTGCCAGTAGTACCCCCGGGACTGAGAGAAACACCATATATTTT; j_gene: TRBJ1-3; v_gene: TRBV19; d_gene: .; abundance: .
CDR3aa: CASSPGGTEAFF; CDR3nt: TGTGCCAGCAGCCCGGGAGGGACTGAAGCTTTCTTT; j_gene: TRBJ1-1; v_gene: TRBV7-9; d_gene: .; abundance: .
CDR3aa: CASSEAVTGETGNTIYF; CDR3nt: TGTGCCAGCAGTGAAGCTGTTACAGGGGAGACTGGAAACACCATATATTTT; j_gene: TRBJ1-3; v_gene: TRBV6-1; d_gene: TRBD1; abundance: .
CDR3aa: CASSQDIAGNEQFF; CDR3nt: TGCGCCAGCAGCCAAGATATAGCGGGGAATGAGCAGTTCTTC; j_gene: TRBJ2-1; v_gene: TRBV4-3; d_gene: TRBD2; abundance: .
CDR3aa: CASSLSLSTEAFF; CDR3nt: TGTGCCAGCAGCTTGTCCTTGAGCACTGAAGCTTTCTTT; j_gene: TRBJ1-1; v_gene: TRBV5-6; d_gene: .; abundance: once
CDR3aa: CASTVDRLNTEAFF; CDR3nt: TGTGCCAGCACCGTGGACAGGCTGAACACTGAAGCTTTCTTT; j_gene: TRBJ1-1; v_gene: TRBV5-5; d_gene: TRBD1; abundance: .
CDR3aa: CASSLDGPGNEKLFF; CDR3nt: TGTGCCAGCAGCTTGGATGGGCCAGGAAATGAAAAACTGTTTTTT; j_gene: TRBJ1-4; v_gene: TRBV7-9; d_gene: .; abundance: .
CDR3aa: CASSPNGGSLTDTQYF; CDR3nt: TGTGCCAGCAGCCCGAATGGGGGGAGTCTCACAGATACGCAGTATTTT; j_gene: TRBJ2-3; v_gene: TRBV7-6; d_gene: .; abundance: .
CDR3aa: CASSLWTGGDTGELFF; CDR3nt: TGCGCCAGCAGCCTATGGACAGGGGGGGACACCGGGGAGCTGTTTTTT; j_gene: TRBJ2-2; v_gene: TRBV5-1; d_gene: TRBD1; abundance: .